Detailed here is one T cell receptor (beta chain). The data stem from a study of cytomegalovirus exposure and HLA in healthy donors. Healthy bone marrow donors supplied every sample. PCR primers comprised 60 Vbeta and 13 Jbeta primers. Generated by immunoSEQ multiplex PCR, the TCRdb table keeps only in-frame clones and is missing some. This table has 150,000 to 200,000 clones, about 76% appearing once. With 4 bases removed from V and 11 bases from J, the gap between germline ends came to 15 bases. The CDR3 totals 12 residues. In germline, CDR1 is SGHTS, CDR2 YDEGEE. The receptor was derived from a female donor in good health and CMV-seronegative. The sample was PBMCs. The chain joins TRBV5-8 to TRBJ1-1; tentatively, D is TRBD1 (5 bases). In nucleotides, the CDR3 is TGTGCCAGCAGCCGTGTGCGGGGACGGGCTTTCTTT. This sequence encodes CASSRVRGRAFF.